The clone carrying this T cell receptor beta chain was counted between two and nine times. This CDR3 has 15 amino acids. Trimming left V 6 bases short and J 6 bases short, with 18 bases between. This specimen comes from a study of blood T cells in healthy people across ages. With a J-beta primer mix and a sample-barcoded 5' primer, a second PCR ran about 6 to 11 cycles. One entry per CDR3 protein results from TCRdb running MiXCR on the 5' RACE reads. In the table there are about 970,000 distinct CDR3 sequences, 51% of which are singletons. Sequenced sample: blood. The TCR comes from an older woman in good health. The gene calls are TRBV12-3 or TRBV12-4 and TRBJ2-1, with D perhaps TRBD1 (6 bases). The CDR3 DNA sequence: TGTGCCAGCAGCCGATCAGGGGTACGTTCCAATGAGCAGTTCTTC. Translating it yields CASSRSGVRSNEQFF.